The clone carrying this TCR beta chain was found a few times. Its antigen remains unidentified. The CDR3 is made up of 12 amino acids. Germline V gene data show CDR1 as MGHDK and CDR2 as SYGVNS. V was clipped by 7 bases and J by 2 bases, with 9 bases between them. The authors made TCR cDNA by 5'RACE template switching, adding a universal primer site and UMIs. TCRdb fed the 5' RACE reads into MiXCR, producing one record per CDR3 protein. The sample lists 510,000 or so distinct CDR3 sequences; roughly 19% were seen once. This record comes from a study of T cells after yellow fever vaccination. Overall study findings and caveats: At less than 97% for CD4 and approximately 89% for CD8, most primary-vaccination clones showed up again after the booster. Few clonotypes appeared in both CD4 and CD8 compartments.

The V gene is TRBV25-1, the J gene TRBJ2-7; D is ambiguous. The source material was PBMCs, sampled 15 days after the yellow fever booster vaccination. This receptor was obtained from a man younger than 45 who received the YFV17D yellow fever vaccine. The CDR3 DNA reads as TGTGCCAGCATGAAGGGTGCCTACGAGCAGTACTTC. Its protein product is CASMKGAYEQYF.